These T cell receptor beta chains were read from a single sample in a study of T cells in Graves' hyperthyroidism and ophthalmopathy. From the multiplex PCR reads, TCRdb called clonotypes with MiXCR, one entry per CDR3 protein. Of more than 450,000 distinct CDR3 sequences in the sample, about 15% were seen once. Specimen: blood. The receptors shown here come from a woman in her thirties or forties with Graves' hyperthyroidism. The conserved cysteine and the conserved F or W are not part of the CDR3 here. The order of the fields is V gene, J gene, CDR3 protein.

V gene: TRBV12-3/TRBV12-4; J gene: TRBJ2-5; CDR3 protein: ASSPEGVETQY
V gene: TRBV29-1; J gene: TRBJ2-7; CDR3 protein: SVEETVTYEQY
V gene: TRBV13; J gene: TRBJ2-7; CDR3 protein: ASSLGLAGVGRSYEQY
V gene: TRBV5-1; J gene: TRBJ2-7; CDR3 protein: ASSLWIGSTSNEQY
V gene: TRBV6-5; J gene: TRBJ1-2; CDR3 protein: ASSSAARSYGYT
V gene: TRBV20-1; J gene: TRBJ2-1; CDR3 protein: SAGGLGPYNEQF
V gene: TRBV6-1; J gene: TRBJ2-1; CDR3 protein: ASRSPGQRNEQF
V gene: TRBV10-3; J gene: TRBJ1-4; CDR3 protein: AISERGGDEKLF
V gene: TRBV28; J gene: TRBJ1-2; CDR3 protein: ASRTTVYYGYT
V gene: TRBV19; J gene: TRBJ2-7; CDR3 protein: ASSIFGQVTYEQY
V gene: TRBV5-1; J gene: TRBJ1-6; CDR3 protein: ASSLEKGSNSPLH
V gene: TRBV5-1; J gene: TRBJ2-1; CDR3 protein: ASSLAESEQF
V gene: TRBV20-1; J gene: TRBJ1-2; CDR3 protein: SAAEWTSGDGYT
V gene: TRBV19; J gene: TRBJ2-3; CDR3 protein: ASSIRLAGVSTDTQY
V gene: TRBV2; J gene: TRBJ1-5; CDR3 protein: ATTTGPNQPQH
V gene: TRBV28; J gene: TRBJ2-7; CDR3 protein: ASSFSPFGGRYEQY
V gene: TRBV7-2; J gene: TRBJ1-1; CDR3 protein: ASSPGILTEAF
V gene: TRBV6-1; J gene: TRBJ2-3; CDR3 protein: ASSKGTSGLSSSTDTQY
V gene: TRBV20-1; J gene: TRBJ1-5; CDR3 protein: SAPRGANQPQH
V gene: TRBV6-5; J gene: TRBJ2-5; CDR3 protein: ASSYSNLVAGGPGETQY
V gene: TRBV9; J gene: TRBJ2-3; CDR3 protein: ASSEEAGVSDTQY
V gene: TRBV7-9; J gene: TRBJ2-3; CDR3 protein: ASSSRLAASTDTQY
V gene: TRBV19; J gene: TRBJ1-4; CDR3 protein: ASRLNRGLPEKLF
V gene: TRBV5-1; J gene: TRBJ2-2; CDR3 protein: ASSSQASGASGELF
V gene: TRBV6-2/TRBV6-3; J gene: TRBJ2-1; CDR3 protein: ASSYGREQF
V gene: TRBV9; J gene: TRBJ1-1; CDR3 protein: ASSVGRGHSPF
V gene: TRBV6-5; J gene: TRBJ2-7; CDR3 protein: ASSYSGGRNEQY
V gene: TRBV18; J gene: TRBJ1-1; CDR3 protein: ASAGPMNTEAF
V gene: TRBV28; J gene: TRBJ2-7; CDR3 protein: ASSGTGRATYEQY
V gene: TRBV28; J gene: TRBJ2-7; CDR3 protein: ASSLPGTIYEQY
V gene: TRBV7-2; J gene: TRBJ2-5; CDR3 protein: ASSSDRGPGETQY
V gene: TRBV20-1; J gene: TRBJ2-1; CDR3 protein: SAKRDPLTGEQF
V gene: TRBV11-2; J gene: TRBJ2-7; CDR3 protein: ASSITGGIDEQY
V gene: TRBV5-5; J gene: TRBJ1-6; CDR3 protein: ASTSGQEYNSPLH
V gene: TRBV14; J gene: TRBJ2-2; CDR3 protein: ASSRFGDVDTGELF
V gene: TRBV20-1; J gene: TRBJ2-1; CDR3 protein: SARDVGSSSYNEQF
V gene: TRBV6-5; J gene: TRBJ1-1; CDR3 protein: ASSYSTLNTEAF
V gene: TRBV7-9; J gene: TRBJ2-3; CDR3 protein: ASSPAVGQGGTSVTPSTDTQY
V gene: TRBV14; J gene: TRBJ2-5; CDR3 protein: ASSQQIPGLAGEETQY
V gene: TRBV5-1; J gene: TRBJ1-2; CDR3 protein: ASSADRTVYGYT
V gene: TRBV7-2; J gene: TRBJ2-3; CDR3 protein: ASSLLVRESADTQY
V gene: TRBV28; J gene: TRBJ2-3; CDR3 protein: ASSSSGGAGTDTQY
V gene: TRBV20-1; J gene: TRBJ1-5; CDR3 protein: SANPGGVYSNQPQH
V gene: TRBV5-4; J gene: TRBJ2-1; CDR3 protein: ASSFFLAGGEQF
V gene: TRBV9; J gene: TRBJ2-1; CDR3 protein: ASSVNRDQNYNEQF
V gene: TRBV15; J gene: TRBJ2-7; CDR3 protein: ATSRTGTGYEQY
V gene: TRBV28; J gene: TRBJ1-1; CDR3 protein: ASSLDRGLSGF
V gene: TRBV20-1; J gene: TRBJ2-1; CDR3 protein: SARGYTTESSYNEQF
V gene: TRBV4-1; J gene: TRBJ2-5; CDR3 protein: ASSQERSRTGGETQY
V gene: TRBV7-2; J gene: TRBJ2-5; CDR3 protein: ASSKGLAGETQY
V gene: TRBV7-2; J gene: TRBJ1-5; CDR3 protein: ASSLVWNQPQH
V gene: TRBV11-2; J gene: TRBJ2-6; CDR3 protein: ATSSSIWSSGASVLT
V gene: TRBV5-1; J gene: TRBJ2-6; CDR3 protein: ASSSGQGSPGANVLT
V gene: TRBV20-1; J gene: TRBJ2-1; CDR3 protein: SARWGSALNEQF
V gene: TRBV12-3/TRBV12-4; J gene: TRBJ1-2; CDR3 protein: ASSFTIGYGYT
V gene: TRBV12-3/TRBV12-4; J gene: TRBJ2-3; CDR3 protein: ASSFGGTDTQY
V gene: TRBV29-1; J gene: TRBJ2-7; CDR3 protein: SVEDKGTGVTYEQY
V gene: TRBV30; J gene: TRBJ2-1; CDR3 protein: AWSATGGEQF
V gene: TRBV18; J gene: TRBJ2-7; CDR3 protein: ASSRDSTNLRAYEQY
V gene: TRBV5-1; J gene: TRBJ2-2; CDR3 protein: ASSLARYTGELF